These 10 T cell receptor beta chains originate from one sample sequenced in a study of T cell repertoires in cytomegalovirus infection. Each CDR3 protein is one row after TCRdb ran MiXCR on the reads. Of some 110,000 distinct CDR3 sequences listed, 10% are singletons. For these TCRs, the target antigens are not known. The sequenced material came from PBMCs, sequenced either directly or after in vitro stimulation (not recorded which). Every receptor here comes from a human donor in good health (CMV status not recorded). Some clones in this sample may be carry-over from other donors' samples.

This clonotype was seen a few times. The V call is TRBV20-1, the J call TRBJ2-5; 7 nucleotides match TRBD2. Germline V gene sequence: CDR1 DFQATT, CDR2 SNEGSKA (reference sequence). J was trimmed by 1 base and V by 4 bases; bases with no gene match: 9. The CDR3 is made up of 15 amino acids. CDR3 amino acids: CSATRDSGTQETQYF. The CDR3 DNA is TGCAGTGCTACCAGAGACAGCGGGACCCAAGAGACCCAGTACTTC.

Ten or more counts support this clonotype. The gene calls are TRBV4-1 and TRBJ2-5, with D perhaps TRBD2 (5 bases). V lost 4 bases, J lost 4 bases, and 16 bases lay in between. CDR3 length equals 15 residues. Per germline, CDR1 MGHRA and CDR2 YSYEKL. CDR3 nucleotide sequence: TGCGCCAGCAGCCGGACCCTAGCCGTTGGAGAGACCCAGTACTTC. This translates into CASSRTLAVGETQYF.

This clonotype was seen repeatedly, ten times or more. The V gene is TRBV6-2 or TRBV6-3, the J gene TRBJ2-1; 10 bases align to TRBD1. Germline V gene lookup returns CDR1 MNHEY and CDR2 SVGEGT. The CDR3 has 16 residues. Germline trimming cut 5 bases from V and 5 bases from J; bases unmatched to any gene: 9. Written as DNA, the CDR3 is TGTGCCAGCAGTACCCCACTTGGGACAGGGGACAATGAGCAGTTCTTC. It codes for CASSTPLGTGDNEQFF.

The chain carries TRBV3-1 and TRBJ1-2; tentative D call: TRBD1 (6 bases). Trimming removed 3 bases from V and 4 bases from J, with 21 bases in between. Germline-derived CDR1 and CDR2 are LGHDT and YNNKEL (reference sequence). This CDR3 contains 17 residues. The CDR3 is CASSHKPQDSGTYGYTF. The CDR3 DNA reads as TGTGCCAGCAGCCACAAACCCCAGGACAGTGGGACCTATGGCTACACCTTC.

The V and J genes are TRBV5-1 and TRBJ1-1, with D unclear. Trimming left V 3 bases short and J 5 bases short, with 14 bases between. The CDR3 has 14 amino acids. From germline, CDR1 is SGHRS and CDR2 YFSETQ. CDR3 DNA: TGCGCCAGCAGCTCCGGAACCCGAGAAACTGAAGCTTTCTTT. Protein sequence: CASSSGTRETEAFF.

The rearrangement uses TRBV6-6 and TRBJ2-1, with TRBD1 matching 10 bases. The CDR3 is made up of 16 amino acids. V was clipped by 6 bases and J by 7 bases; unmatched bases: 12. The germline V gene encodes CDR1 MNHNY and CDR2 SVGAGI (reference sequence). CDR3 amino acids: CASRTGGTGDKNEQFF. The CDR3 DNA reads TGTGCCAGCAGGACAGGCGGGACAGGGGATAAAAATGAGCAGTTCTTC.

This clonotype was recorded at least ten times. The V gene is TRBV2, the J gene TRBJ2-7; 9 nucleotides line up with TRBD1. The CDR3 has 15 residues. Germline assignment: CDR1 SNHLY and CDR2 FYNNEI. Trimming took 6 bases from V and 2 from J; bases not matched to a gene: 8. CDR3 DNA: TGTGCCAGCAGGCTCCGGGACAGGGCGACCTACGAGCAGTACGTC. Encoded protein: CASRLRDRATYEQYV.

The chain combines TRBV10-3 with TRBJ2-7, with 12 bases identical to TRBD1. Germline CDR1 is ENHRY and CDR2 is SYGVKD. There are 11 residues in the CDR3. As DNA, the CDR3 is TGTGCCGTCAGAGGGACAGGGGGCCTGTACGTC. Residues: CAVRGTGGLYV.

This clonotype was seen a handful of times. The chain joins TRBV15 to TRBJ1-2; the D gene is possibly TRBD1 (5 bases). Trimming cost V 0 bases and J 5 bases, with 16 bases left between them. Per the germline V gene, CDR1 is LNHNV and CDR2 is YYDKDF (reference sequence). The CDR3 extends over 16 amino acids. Here the CDR3 reads CATSRDRQSLMYGYTF. CDR3 DNA: TGTGCCACCAGCAGAGATCGACAGTCGTTGATGTATGGCTACACCTTC.

In this sample, this clonotype turned up once. Being one base from a much bigger clone, this may be a read error. Here the CDR3 DNA reads TGTGCCAGCAGAGGGTCTAGCGGGATCTACGAGCAGTACTTC. It translates to CASRGSSGIYEQYF. This rearrangement joins TRBV28 to TRBJ2-7; TRBD2 agrees at 9 bases. Germline CDR1 and CDR2: MDHEN and SYDVKM. This CDR3 has 14 amino acids. Losses at the gene ends were 6 bases for V and 3 bases for J; bases not matched to a gene: 6.